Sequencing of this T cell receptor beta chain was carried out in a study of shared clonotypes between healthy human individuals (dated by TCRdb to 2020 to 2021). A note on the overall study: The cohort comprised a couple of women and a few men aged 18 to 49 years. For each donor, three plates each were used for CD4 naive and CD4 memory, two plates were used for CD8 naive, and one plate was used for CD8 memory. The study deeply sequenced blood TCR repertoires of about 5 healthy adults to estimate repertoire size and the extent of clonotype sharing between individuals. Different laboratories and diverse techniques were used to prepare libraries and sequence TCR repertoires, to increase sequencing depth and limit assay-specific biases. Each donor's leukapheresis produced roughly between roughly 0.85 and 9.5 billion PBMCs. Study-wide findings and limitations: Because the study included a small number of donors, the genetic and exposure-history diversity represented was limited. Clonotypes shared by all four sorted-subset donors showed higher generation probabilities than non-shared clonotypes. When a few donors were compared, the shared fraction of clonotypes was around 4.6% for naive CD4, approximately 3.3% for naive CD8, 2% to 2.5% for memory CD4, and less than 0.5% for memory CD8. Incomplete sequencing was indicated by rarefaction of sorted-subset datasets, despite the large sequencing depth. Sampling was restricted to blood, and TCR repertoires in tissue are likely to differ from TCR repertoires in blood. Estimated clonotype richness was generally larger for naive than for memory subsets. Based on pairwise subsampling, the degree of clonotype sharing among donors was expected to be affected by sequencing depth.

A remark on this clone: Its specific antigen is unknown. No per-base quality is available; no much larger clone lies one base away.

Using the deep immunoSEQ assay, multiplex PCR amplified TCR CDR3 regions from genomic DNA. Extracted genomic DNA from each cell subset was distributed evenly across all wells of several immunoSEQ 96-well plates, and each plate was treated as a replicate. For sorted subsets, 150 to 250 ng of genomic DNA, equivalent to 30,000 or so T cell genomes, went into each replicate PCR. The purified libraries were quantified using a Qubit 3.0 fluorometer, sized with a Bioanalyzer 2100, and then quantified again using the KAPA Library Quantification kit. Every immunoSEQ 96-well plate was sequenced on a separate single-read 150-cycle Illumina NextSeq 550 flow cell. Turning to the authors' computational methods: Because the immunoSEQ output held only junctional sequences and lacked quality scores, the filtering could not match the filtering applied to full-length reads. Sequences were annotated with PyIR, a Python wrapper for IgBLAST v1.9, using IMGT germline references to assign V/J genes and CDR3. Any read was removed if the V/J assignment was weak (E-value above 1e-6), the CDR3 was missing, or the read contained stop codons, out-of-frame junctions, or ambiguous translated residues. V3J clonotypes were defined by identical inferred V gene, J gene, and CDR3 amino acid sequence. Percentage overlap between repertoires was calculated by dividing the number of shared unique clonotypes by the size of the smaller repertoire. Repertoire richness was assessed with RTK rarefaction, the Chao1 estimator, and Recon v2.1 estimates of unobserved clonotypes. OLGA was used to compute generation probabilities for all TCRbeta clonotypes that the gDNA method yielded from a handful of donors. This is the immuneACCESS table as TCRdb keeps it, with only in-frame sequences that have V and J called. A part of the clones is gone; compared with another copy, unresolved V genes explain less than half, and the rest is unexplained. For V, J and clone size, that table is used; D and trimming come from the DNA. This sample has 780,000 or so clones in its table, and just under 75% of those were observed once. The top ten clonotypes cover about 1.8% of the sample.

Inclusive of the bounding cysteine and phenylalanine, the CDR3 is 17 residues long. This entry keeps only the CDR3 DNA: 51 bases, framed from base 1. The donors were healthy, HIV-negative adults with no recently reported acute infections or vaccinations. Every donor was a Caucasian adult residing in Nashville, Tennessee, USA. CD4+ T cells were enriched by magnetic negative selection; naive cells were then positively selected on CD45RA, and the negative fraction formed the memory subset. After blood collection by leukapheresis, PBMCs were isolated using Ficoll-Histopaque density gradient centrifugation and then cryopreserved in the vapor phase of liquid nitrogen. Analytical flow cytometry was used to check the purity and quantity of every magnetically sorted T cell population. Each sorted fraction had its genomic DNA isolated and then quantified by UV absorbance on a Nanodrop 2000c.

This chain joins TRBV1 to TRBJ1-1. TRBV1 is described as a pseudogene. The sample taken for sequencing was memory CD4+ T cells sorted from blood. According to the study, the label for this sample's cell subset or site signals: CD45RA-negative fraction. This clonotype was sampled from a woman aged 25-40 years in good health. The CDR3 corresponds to CTSSQEGSPGLDSEAFF. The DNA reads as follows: TGCACCAGCAGCCAAGAAGGCTCGCCTGGTTTGGACTCTGAAGCTTTCTTT.